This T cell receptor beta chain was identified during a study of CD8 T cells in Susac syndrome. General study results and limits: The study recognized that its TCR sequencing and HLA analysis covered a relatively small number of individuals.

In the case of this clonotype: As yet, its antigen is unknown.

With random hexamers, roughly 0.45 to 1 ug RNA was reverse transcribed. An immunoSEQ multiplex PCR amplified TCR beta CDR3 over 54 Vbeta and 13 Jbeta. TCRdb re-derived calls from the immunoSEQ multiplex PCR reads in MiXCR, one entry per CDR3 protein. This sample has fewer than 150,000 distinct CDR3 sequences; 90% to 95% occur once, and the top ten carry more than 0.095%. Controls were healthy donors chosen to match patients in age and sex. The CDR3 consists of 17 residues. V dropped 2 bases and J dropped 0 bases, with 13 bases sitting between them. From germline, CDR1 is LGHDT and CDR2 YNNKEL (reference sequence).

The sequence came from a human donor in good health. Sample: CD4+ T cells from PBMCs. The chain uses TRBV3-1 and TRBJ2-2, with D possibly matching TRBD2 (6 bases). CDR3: CASSQRAGPSNTGELFF. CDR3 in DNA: TGTGCCAGCAGCCAACGGGCGGGACCATCGAACACCGGGGAGCTGTTTTTT.